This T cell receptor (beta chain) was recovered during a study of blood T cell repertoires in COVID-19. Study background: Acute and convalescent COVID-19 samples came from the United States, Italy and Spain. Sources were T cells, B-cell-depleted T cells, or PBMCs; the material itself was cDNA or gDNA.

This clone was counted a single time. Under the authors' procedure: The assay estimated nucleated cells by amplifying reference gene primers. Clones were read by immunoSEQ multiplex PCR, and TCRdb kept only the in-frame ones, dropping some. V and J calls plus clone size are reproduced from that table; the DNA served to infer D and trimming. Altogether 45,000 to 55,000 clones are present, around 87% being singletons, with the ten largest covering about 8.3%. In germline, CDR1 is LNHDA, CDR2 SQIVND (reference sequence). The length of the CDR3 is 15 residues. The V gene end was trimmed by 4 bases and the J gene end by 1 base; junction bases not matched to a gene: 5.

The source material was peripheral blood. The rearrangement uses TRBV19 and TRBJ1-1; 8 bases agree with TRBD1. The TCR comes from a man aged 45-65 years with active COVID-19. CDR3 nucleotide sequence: TGTGCCAGTAGTAGGACAGGGTCCCAGAACACTGAAGCTTTCTTT. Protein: CASSRTGSQNTEAFF.